The rows below give T cell receptor beta chains drawn from one sample of a study of Ad26.COV2.S vaccination and SARS-CoV-2 variants. Sequenced by immunoSEQ multiplex PCR; TCRdb stores in-frame clones only, minus some. The profile shows 450,000 to 550,000 clones, 89% of them singletons. The source was peripheral blood, collected in a trial of Ad26.COV2.S vaccine versus placebo. Receptors were obtained from a person between 18 and 59 years old who received the Ad26.COV2.S COVID-19 vaccine or a placebo. CDR3s include the opening cysteine and the closing phenylalanine or tryptophan. Fields, in order: clone size, V gene, J gene, D gene, CDR3 protein, CDR3 DNA. D genes are given only for firm matches. Only part of the rows carry a size: once, few, many, or a class if the clone is expanded.

-,TRBV27,TRBJ1-6,TRBD1,CASSSGRGRKYSPLHF,TGTGCCAGCAGTTCGGGCAGGGGGCGAAAGTATTCACCCCTCCACTTT
-,TRBV2,TRBJ2-7,-,CASTQGYEQYF,TGTGCCAGTACACAGGGCTACGAGCAGTACTTC
few,TRBV7-9,TRBJ2-7,-,CASSLGLGASYEQYF,TGTGCCAGCAGCTTAGGGTTGGGGGCCTCCTACGAGCAGTACTTC
-,TRBV5-1,TRBJ2-7,-,CASSPSSTSIYEQYF,TGCGCCAGCAGCCCTTCTAGCACCTCTATCTACGAGCAGTACTTC
-,TRBV6-5,TRBJ2-7,TRBD2,CASSPLAYEQYF,TGTGCCAGCAGCCCACTAGCGTACGAGCAGTACTTC
-,TRBV5-1,TRBJ2-5,TRBD1,CASSRRGGEETQYF,TGCGCCAGCAGCAGGAGAGGGGGCGAAGAGACCCAGTACTTC
-,TRBV9,TRBJ2-5,-,CASSVGGHTEETQYF,TGTGCCAGCAGCGTAGGCGGGCATACTGAAGAGACCCAGTACTTC
-,TRBV24-1,TRBJ2-1,-,CATSETDRYNEQFF,TGTGCCACCAGTGAGACAGACAGATACAATGAGCAGTTCTTC
-,TRBV27,TRBJ2-7,TRBD2,CASSFGGGSYEQYF,TGTGCCAGCAGTTTCGGGGGGGGGTCCTACGAGCAGTACTTC
few,TRBV6-5,TRBJ1-1,-,CASRIDRRGTEAFF,TGTGCCAGCAGGATCGACAGACGGGGAACTGAAGCTTTCTTT
once,TRBV29-1,TRBJ2-5,-,CSVASGPETQYF,TGCAGCGTTGCGAGCGGTCCAGAGACCCAGTACTTC
-,TRBV20-1,TRBJ2-7,-,CSVDRNYEQYF,TGCAGTGTGGACAGAAACTACGAGCAGTACTTC
once,TRBV7-9,TRBJ2-4,-,CASSLADVPKNIQYF,TGTGCCAGCAGCTTAGCGGACGTACCCAAAAACATTCAGTACTTC
-,TRBV28,TRBJ2-2,-,CASSPLRSRSNTGELFF,TGTGCCAGCAGCCCCTTGAGGTCTAGGTCGAACACCGGGGAGCTGTTTTTT
-,TRBV6-6,TRBJ1-2,-,CASTLLGESFYGYTF,TGTGCCAGCACCCTGCTGGGGGAGTCATTCTATGGCTACACCTTC
-,TRBV4-2,TRBJ1-2,-,CASSQDRQALLGYTF,TGTGCCAGCAGCCAAGATCGGCAGGCTCTCCTTGGCTACACCTTC
-,TRBV6-1,TRBJ1-5,-,CASSETDYSNQPQHF,TGTGCCAGCAGTGAGACAGATTATAGCAATCAGCCCCAGCATTTT
once,TRBV27,TRBJ2-7,TRBD2,CASSLGTKGEQYF,TGTGCCAGCAGTTTAGGGACTAAGGGGGAGCAGTACTTC
-,TRBV7-2,TRBJ1-1,-,CASSPRAQLNTEAFF,TGTGCCAGCAGCCCCCGGGCGCAATTGAACACTGAAGCTTTCTTT
-,TRBV5-4,TRBJ1-2,-,CASRNERGAYGYTF,TGTGCCAGCAGAAACGAGAGGGGCGCCTATGGCTACACCTTC
-,TRBV6-6,TRBJ1-2,-,CATGLTPNYGYTF,TGTGCCACTGGTTTGACCCCTAACTATGGCTACACCTTC
-,TRBV11-1,TRBJ2-1,-,CASSLGLEEFF,TGTGCCAGCAGCTTAGGGCTAGAGGAGTTCTTC
-,TRBV12-3/TRBV12-4,TRBJ1-2,-,CASSATGYGYTF,TGTGCCAGCAGTGCTACAGGGTACGGCTACACCTTC
-,TRBV10-1,TRBJ2-7,-,CASSRDGAYEQYF,TGCGCCAGCAGCCGGGACGGGGCCTACGAGCAGTACTTC
-,TRBV29-1,TRBJ1-1,TRBD1,CSGDRGPNTEAFF,TGCAGCGGCGACAGGGGACCGAACACTGAAGCTTTCTTT
once,TRBV3-1/TRBV3-2,TRBJ2-3,TRBD2,CASSQDILGGVRSTDTQYF,TGTGCCAGCAGCCAAGATATCCTCGGGGGGGTGCGTAGCACAGATACGCAGTATTTT
-,TRBV9,TRBJ2-3,TRBD2,CASSPRGDVATDTQYF,TGTGCCAGCAGCCCACGGGGGGACGTAGCCACAGATACGCAGTATTTT